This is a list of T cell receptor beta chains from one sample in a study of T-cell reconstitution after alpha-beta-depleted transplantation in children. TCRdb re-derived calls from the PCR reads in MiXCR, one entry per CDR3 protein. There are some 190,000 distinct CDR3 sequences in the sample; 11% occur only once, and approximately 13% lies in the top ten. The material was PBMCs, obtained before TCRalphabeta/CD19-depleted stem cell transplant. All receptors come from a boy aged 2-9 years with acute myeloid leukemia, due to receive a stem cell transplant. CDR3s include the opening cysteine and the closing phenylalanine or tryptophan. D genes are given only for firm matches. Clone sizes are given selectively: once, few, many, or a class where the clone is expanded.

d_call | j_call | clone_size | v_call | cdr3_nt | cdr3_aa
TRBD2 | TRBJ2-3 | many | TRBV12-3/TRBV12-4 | TGTGCCAGCAGTCCCACGGGTAGCGGGAGCGGCACAGATACGCAGTATTTT | CASSPTGSGSGTDTQYF
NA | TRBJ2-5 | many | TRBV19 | TGTGCCAGTAGTATAAGCAGTCGGGGACTCCTCCAAGAGACCCAGTACTTC | CASSISSRGLLQETQYF
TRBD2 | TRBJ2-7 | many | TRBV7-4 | TGTGCCAGCAGCCTAGGAGTAGCGGGAGGCCACGAGCAGTACTTC | CASSLGVAGGHEQYF
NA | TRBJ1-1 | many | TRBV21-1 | TGTGCCAGCAGCCACCCCGAGGGGGTGATAGGGTTCTTT | CASSHPEGVIGFF
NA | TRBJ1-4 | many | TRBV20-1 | TGCAGTGCTTTAGGGGGGAAGACTAATGAAAAACTGTTTTTT | CSALGGKTNEKLFF
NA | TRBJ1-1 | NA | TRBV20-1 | TGCAGTGCCCCTAAATGGGAAATGAACACTGAAGCTTTCTTT | CSAPKWEMNTEAFF
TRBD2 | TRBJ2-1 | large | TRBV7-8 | TGTGCCAGCAGCCCGCGGGCGGGGGGCTTGTACAATGAGCAGTTCTTC | CASSPRAGGLYNEQFF
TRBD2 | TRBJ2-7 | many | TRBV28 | TGTGCCAGCAGGACCGGGGGGGATAGCTCCTACGAGCAGTACTTC | CASRTGGDSSYEQYF
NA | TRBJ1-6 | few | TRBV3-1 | TGTGCCAGCAGCTTCTTGGGGCCTTTCTATAATTCACCCCTCCACTTT | CASSFLGPFYNSPLHF
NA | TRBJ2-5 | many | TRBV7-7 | TGTGCCATAAAGGGAGGTCGAGAGACCCAGTACTTC | CAIKGGRETQYF
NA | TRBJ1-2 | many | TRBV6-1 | TGTGCCAGCAGTGATACAGGGTCAGATACTCGGGGCTACACCTTC | CASSDTGSDTRGYTF
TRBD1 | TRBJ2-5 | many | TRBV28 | TGTGCCAGCAGGGGACAGGGGGACGAGACCCAGTACTTC | CASRGQGDETQYF
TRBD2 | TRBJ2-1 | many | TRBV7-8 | TGTGCCAGCAGCTCCGGGACTAGCGACAATGAGCAGTTCTTC | CASSSGTSDNEQFF
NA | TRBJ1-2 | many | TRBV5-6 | TGTGCCAGCAGCTTGGCCAACAGGGCGTATGGCTACACCTTC | CASSLANRAYGYTF
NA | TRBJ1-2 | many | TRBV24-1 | TGTGCCACCAGTGATTTTGGGACCCCCGCCGTGGGCTACACCTTC | CATSDFGTPAVGYTF
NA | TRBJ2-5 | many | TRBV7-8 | TGTGCCAGCAGCCCACAAGGACAAGAGACCCAGTACTTC | CASSPQGQETQYF
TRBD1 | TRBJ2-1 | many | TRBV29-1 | TGCAGCGGATCCCAGTCAAGACAGGGGGAAAATGAGCAGTTCTTC | CSGSQSRQGENEQFF
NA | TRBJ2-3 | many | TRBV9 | TGTGCCAGCAGCGTAGTTGGGTTAGGGCAGGGCGTCACAGATACGCAGTATTTT | CASSVVGLGQGVTDTQYF
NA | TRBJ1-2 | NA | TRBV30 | TGTGCCTGGAGCCGGTATTCTACGGAGTTGGGCTATGGCTACACCTTC | CAWSRYSTELGYGYTF
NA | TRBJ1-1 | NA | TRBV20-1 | TGCAGTGCTAGAGGTGGGAACACTGAAGCTTTCTTT | CSARGGNTEAFF
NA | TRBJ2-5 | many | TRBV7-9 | TGTGCCAGCAGCTCCGGGGGACTTACACAGACCCAGTACTTC | CASSSGGLTQTQYF
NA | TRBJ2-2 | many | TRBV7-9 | TGTGCCAGCAGCTTAGAAGGCGGGGAGCTGTTTTTT | CASSLEGGELFF
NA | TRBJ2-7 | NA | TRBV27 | TGTGCCAGCAGTCAGTTAGGGGGATCCTATGAGCAGTATTTC | CASSQLGGSYEQYF
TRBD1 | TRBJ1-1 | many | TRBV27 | TGTGCCAGCAGTGAGCGACAGGGGCTACTGAACACTGAAGCTTTCTTT | CASSERQGLLNTEAFF